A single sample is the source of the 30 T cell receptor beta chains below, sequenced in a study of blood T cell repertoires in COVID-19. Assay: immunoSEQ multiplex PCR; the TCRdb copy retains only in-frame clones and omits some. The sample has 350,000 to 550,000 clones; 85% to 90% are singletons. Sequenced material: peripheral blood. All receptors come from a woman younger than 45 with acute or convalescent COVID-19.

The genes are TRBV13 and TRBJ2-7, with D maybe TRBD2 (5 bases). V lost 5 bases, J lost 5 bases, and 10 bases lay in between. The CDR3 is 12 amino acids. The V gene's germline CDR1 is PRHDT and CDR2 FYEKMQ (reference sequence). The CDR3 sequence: CASSAVGDEQYF. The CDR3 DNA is TGTGCCAGCAGCGCCGTGGGAGACGAGCAGTACTTC. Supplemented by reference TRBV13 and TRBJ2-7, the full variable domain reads AAGVIQSPRHLIKEKRETATLKCYPIPRHDTVYWYQQGPGQDPQFLISFYEKMQSDKGSIPDRFSAQQFSDYHSELNMSSLELGDSALYFCASSAVGDEQYFGPGTRLTVT.

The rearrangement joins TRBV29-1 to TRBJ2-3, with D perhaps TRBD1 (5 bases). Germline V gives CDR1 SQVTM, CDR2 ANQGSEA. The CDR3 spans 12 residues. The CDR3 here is CSADSSTDTQYF. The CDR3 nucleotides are TGCAGTGCTGACAGCAGCACAGATACGCAGTATTTT.

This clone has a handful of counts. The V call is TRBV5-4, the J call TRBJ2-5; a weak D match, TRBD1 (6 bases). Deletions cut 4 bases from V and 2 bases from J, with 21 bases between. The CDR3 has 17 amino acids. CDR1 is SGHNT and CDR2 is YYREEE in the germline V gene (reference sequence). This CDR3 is CASSQFGTGPMQETQYF. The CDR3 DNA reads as TGTGCCAGCAGCCAGTTTGGAACAGGGCCGATGCAAGAGACCCAGTACTTC.

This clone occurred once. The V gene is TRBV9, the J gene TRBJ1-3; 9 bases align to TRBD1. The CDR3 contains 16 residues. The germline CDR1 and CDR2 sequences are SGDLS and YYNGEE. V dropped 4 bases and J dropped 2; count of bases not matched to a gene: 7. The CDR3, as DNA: TGTGCCAGCAGCTTCCGGGACAGGGAAGCTGGAAACACCATATATTTT. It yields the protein CASSFRDREAGNTIYF.

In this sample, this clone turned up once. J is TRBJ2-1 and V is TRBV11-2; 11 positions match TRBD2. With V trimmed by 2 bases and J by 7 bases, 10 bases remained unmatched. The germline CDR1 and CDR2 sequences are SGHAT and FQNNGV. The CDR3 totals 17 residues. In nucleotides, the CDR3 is TGTGCCAGCAGCTTAATCACTAGCGGGGGCCTGGGAAATGAGCAGTTCTTC. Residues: CASSLITSGGLGNEQFF.

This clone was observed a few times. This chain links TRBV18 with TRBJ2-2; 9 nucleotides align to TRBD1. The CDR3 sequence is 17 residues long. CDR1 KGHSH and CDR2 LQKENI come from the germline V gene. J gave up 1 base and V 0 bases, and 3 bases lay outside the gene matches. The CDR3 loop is CASSPPSGQGNTGELFF. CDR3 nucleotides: TGTGCCAGCTCACCACCCTCGGGACAGGGGAACACCGGGGAGCTGTTTTTT.

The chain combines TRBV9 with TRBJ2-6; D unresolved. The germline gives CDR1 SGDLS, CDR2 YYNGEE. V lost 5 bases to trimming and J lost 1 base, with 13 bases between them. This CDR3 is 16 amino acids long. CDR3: CASRATSNSGANVLTF. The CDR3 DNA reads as TGTGCCAGCAGGGCAACCTCAAATTCTGGGGCCAACGTCCTGACTTTC. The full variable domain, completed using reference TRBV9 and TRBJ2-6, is DSGVTQTPKHLITATGQRVTLRCSPRSGDLSVYWYQQSLDQGLQFLIQYYNGEERAKGNILERFSAQQFPDLHSELNLSSLELGDSALYFCASRATSNSGANVLTFGAGSRLTVL.

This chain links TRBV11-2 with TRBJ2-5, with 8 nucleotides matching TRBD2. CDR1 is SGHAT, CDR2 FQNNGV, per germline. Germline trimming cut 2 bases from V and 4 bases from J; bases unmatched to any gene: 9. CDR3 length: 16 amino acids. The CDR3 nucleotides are TGTGCCAGCAGCTTACGGGGGGGTAGCGGGGCAGAGACCCAGTACTTC. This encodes CASSLRGGSGAETQYF.

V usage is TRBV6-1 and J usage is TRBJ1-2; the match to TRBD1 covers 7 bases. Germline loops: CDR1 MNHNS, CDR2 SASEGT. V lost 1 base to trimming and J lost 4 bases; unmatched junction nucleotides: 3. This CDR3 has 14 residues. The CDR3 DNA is TGTGCCAGCAGTGAAGTCCAGGGGGGCTATGGCTACACCTTC. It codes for CASSEVQGGYGYTF.

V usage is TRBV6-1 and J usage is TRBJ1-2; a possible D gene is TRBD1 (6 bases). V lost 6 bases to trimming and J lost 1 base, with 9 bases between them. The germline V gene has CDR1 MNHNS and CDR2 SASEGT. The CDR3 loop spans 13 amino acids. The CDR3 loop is CASRVDSNYGYTF. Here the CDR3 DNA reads TGTGCCAGCAGAGTGGACAGTAACTATGGCTACACCTTC.

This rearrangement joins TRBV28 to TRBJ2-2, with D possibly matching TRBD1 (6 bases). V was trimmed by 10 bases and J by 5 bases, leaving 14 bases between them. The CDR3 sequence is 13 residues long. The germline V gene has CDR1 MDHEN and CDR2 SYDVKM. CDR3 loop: CATKPGVTGELFF. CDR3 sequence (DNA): TGTGCCACCAAACCAGGGGTAACCGGGGAGCTGTTTTTT.

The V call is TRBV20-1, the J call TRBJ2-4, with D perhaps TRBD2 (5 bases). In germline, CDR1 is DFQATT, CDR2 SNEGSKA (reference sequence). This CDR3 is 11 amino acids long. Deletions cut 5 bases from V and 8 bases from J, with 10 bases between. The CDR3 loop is CSASQRDIQYF. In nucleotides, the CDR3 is TGCAGTGCTTCCCAGAGGGACATTCAGTACTTC.

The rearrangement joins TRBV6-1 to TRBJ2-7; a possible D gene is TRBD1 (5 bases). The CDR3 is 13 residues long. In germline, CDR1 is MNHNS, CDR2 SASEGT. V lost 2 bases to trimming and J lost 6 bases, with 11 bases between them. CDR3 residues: CASSELRVGEQYF. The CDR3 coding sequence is TGTGCCAGCAGTGAACTCAGGGTTGGCGAGCAGTACTTC.

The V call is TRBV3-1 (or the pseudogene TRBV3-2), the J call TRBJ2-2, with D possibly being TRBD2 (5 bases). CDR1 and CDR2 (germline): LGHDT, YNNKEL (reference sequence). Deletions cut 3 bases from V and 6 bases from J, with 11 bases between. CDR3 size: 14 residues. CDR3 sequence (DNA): TGTGCCAGCAGCCAGTGGACTTTTTCCGGGGAGCTGTTTTTT. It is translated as CASSQWTFSGELFF.

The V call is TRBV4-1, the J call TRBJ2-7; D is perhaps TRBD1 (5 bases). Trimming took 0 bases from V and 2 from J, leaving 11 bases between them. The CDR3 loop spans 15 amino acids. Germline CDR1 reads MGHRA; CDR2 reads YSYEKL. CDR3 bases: TGCGCCAGCAGCCAAGATTCAGGGATGACCTACGAGCAGTACTTC. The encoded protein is CASSQDSGMTYEQYF.

Here the CDR3 DNA reads TGCAGTGCTCCAGGGTATGGCTACACCTTC. Translated, it gives CSAPGYGYTF. The chain employs TRBV20-1 and TRBJ1-2; D is possibly TRBD1 (5 bases). V lost 5 bases and J 5 bases, leaving 6 bases between the germline ends. The CDR3 spans 10 residues. Germline values: CDR1 DFQATT, CDR2 SNEGSKA (reference sequence).

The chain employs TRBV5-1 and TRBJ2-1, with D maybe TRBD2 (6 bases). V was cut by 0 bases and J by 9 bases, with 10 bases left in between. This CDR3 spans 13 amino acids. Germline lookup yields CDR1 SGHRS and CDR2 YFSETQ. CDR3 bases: TGCGCCAGCAGCTTGGTTAGCGGAGGTGAGCAGTTCTTC. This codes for CASSLVSGGEQFF. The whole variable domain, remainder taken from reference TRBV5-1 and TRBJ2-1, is KAGVTQTPRYLIKTRGQQVTLSCSPISGHRSVSWYQQTPGQGLQFLFEYFSETQRNKGNFPGRFSGRQFSNSRSEMNVSTLELGDSALYLCASSLVSGGEQFFGPGTRLTVL.

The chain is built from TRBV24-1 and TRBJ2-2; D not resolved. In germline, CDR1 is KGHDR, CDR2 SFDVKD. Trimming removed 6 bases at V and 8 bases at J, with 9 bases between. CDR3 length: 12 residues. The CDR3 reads CATSREFGELFF. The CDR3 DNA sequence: TGTGCCACCAGTAGAGAATTTGGGGAGCTGTTTTTT.

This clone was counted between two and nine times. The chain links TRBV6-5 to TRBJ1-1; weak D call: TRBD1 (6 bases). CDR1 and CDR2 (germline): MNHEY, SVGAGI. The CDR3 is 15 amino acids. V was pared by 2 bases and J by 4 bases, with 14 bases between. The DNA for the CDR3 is TGTGCCAGCAGTTACGAACTAAAACAGGGCACTGAAGCTTTCTTT. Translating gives CASSYELKQGTEAFF.

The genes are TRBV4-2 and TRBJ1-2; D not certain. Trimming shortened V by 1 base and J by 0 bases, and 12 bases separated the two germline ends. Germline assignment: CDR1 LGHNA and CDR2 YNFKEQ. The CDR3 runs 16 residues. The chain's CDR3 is CASSQAEAAPNYGYTF. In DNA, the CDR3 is TGTGCCAGCAGCCAAGCCGAGGCAGCGCCTAACTATGGCTACACCTTC.

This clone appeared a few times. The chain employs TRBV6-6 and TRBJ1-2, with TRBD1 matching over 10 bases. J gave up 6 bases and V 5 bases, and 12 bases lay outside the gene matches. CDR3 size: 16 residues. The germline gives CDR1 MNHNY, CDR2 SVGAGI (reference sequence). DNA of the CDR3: TGTGCCAGCAGTCCCCTGGGACAGGGGAGAATCGATGGCTACACCTTC. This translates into CASSPLGQGRIDGYTF.

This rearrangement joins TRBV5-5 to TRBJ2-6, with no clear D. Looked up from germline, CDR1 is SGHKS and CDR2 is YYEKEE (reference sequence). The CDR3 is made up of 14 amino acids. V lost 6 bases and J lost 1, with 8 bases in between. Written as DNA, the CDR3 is TGTGCCAGCATGTTCCTTTCTGGGGCCAACGTCCTGACTTTC. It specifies CASMFLSGANVLTF.

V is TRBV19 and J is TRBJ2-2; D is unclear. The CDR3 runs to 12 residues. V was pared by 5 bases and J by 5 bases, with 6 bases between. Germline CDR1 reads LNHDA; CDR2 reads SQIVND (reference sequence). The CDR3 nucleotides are TGTGCCAGTAGTTCCCGGACCGGGGAGCTGTTTTTT. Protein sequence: CASSSRTGELFF.

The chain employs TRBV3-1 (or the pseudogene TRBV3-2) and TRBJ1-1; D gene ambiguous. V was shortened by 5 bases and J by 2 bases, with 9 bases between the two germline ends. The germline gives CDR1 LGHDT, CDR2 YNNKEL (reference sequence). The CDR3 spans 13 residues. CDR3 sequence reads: CASSYESNTEAFF. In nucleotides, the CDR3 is TGTGCCAGCAGCTACGAGAGTAACACTGAAGCTTTCTTT.

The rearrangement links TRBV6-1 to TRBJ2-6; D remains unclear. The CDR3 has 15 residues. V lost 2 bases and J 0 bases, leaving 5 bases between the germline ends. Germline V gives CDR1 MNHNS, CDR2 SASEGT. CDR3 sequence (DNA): TGTGCCAGCAGTGAAATCCACTCTGGGGCCAACGTCCTGACTTTC. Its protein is CASSEIHSGANVLTF.

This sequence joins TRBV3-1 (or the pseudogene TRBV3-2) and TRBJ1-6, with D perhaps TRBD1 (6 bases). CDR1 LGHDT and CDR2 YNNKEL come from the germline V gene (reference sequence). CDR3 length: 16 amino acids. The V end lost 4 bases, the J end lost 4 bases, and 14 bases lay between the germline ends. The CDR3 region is CASSPSLQGYNSPLHF. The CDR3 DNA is TGTGCCAGCAGCCCCAGCCTACAGGGTTATAATTCACCCCTCCACTTT.

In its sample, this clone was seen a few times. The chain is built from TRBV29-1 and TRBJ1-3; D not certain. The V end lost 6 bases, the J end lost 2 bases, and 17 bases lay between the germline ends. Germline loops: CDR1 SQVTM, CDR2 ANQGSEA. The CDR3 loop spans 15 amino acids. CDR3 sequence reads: CSVLKVSAAGNTIYF. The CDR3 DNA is TGCAGCGTCCTAAAAGTGAGCGCCGCTGGAAACACCATATATTTT.

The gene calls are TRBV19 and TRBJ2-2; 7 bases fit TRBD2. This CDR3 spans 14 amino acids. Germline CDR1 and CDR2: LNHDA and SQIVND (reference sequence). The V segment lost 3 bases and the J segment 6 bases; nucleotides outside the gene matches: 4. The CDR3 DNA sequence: TGTGCCAGTAGTATGAGGGAGGGCCCCGGGGAGCTGTTTTTT. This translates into CASSMREGPGELFF.

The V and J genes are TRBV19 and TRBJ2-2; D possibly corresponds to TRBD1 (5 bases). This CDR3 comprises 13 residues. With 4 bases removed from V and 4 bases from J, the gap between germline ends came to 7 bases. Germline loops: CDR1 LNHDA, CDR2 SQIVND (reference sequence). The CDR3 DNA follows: TGTGCCAGTAGTACGACAGTCACCGGGGAGCTGTTTTTT. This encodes CASSTTVTGELFF.

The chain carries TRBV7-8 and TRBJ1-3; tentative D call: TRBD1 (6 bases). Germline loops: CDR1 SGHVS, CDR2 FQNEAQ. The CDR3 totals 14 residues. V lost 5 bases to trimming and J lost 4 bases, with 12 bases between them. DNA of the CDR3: TGTGCCAGCAGCAACAGGGAGCTGGGAAACACCATATATTTT. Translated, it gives CASSNRELGNTIYF.